Following are 14 T cell receptor beta chains from one sample sequenced in a study of spatial heterogeneity in lung cancer. TCRdb called the 5' RACE reads again in MiXCR, with one record for every CDR3 protein. The table lists some 8,000 distinct CDR3 sequences, around 5% of them singletons. The time point is: sample taken at primary tumor resection. The study sequenced unsorted whole RNA from tumor, nontumor lung or frozen PBMC. The sample consisted of PBMCs, taken at surgery. These receptors came from a male donor with early-stage non-small cell lung cancer.

In its sample, this clonotype was seen many times. The chain recombines TRBV30 with TRBJ1-5; D possibly corresponds to TRBD1 (5 bases). V lost 2 bases and J lost 0, with 14 bases in between. The CDR3 is 16 amino acids. Germline V gene data show CDR1 as GTSNPN and CDR2 as SVGIG (reference sequence). Written as DNA, the CDR3 is TGTGCCTGGAGTCCCCCTTGGGGCCTTAGCAATCAGCCCCAGCATTTT. Translation: CAWSPPWGLSNQPQHF.

This clonotype has a count of ten or more. The rearrangement joins TRBV11-2 to TRBJ2-7; TRBD2 is a possible D gene (5 bases). Germline CDR1 SGHAT, CDR2 FQNNGV. This CDR3 has 13 residues. Trimming pared 6 bases from V and 4 bases from J, leaving 13 bases between. The CDR3 reads CASSPPGTYEQYF. CDR3 nucleotides: TGTGCCAGCAGTCCTCCGGGAACATACGAGCAGTACTTC.

The sample holds many counts of this clonotype. V is TRBV23-1 and J is TRBJ2-7; D uncertain. TRBV23-1 is given ORF status, its function remaining uncertain. The CDR3 is 11 amino acids. The V end was cut by 3 bases, the J end by 7 bases, with 7 bases between. The CDR3 coding sequence is TGCGCCAGCAGTCAGGGTCAGGAGCAGTACTTC. Translated, it gives CASSQGQEQYF.

This clonotype was detected a few times. V is TRBV9 and J is TRBJ2-7; 11 bases align to TRBD1. Losses at the gene ends were 2 bases for V and 1 base for J; bases not matched to a gene: 2. Germline V gene sequence: CDR1 SGDLS, CDR2 YYNGEE. This CDR3 spans 15 amino acids. This CDR3 is CASSVGTGGSYEQYF. In nucleotides, the CDR3 is TGTGCCAGCAGCGTCGGGACAGGGGGTTCCTACGAGCAGTACTTC. Full variable domain (remainder filled in from reference TRBV9 and TRBJ2-7): DSGVTQTPKHLITATGQRVTLRCSPRSGDLSVYWYQQSLDQGLQFLIQYYNGEERAKGNILERFSAQQFPDLHSELNLSSLELGDSALYFCASSVGTGGSYEQYFGPGTRLTVT.

The table lists this clonotype with many counts. The chain is built from TRBV29-1 and TRBJ2-1; 8 bases map to TRBD1. CDR3 length equals 15 residues. V shed 7 bases, J shed 7 bases, and the junction held 15 bases outside the gene matches. CDR1 and CDR2 (germline): SQVTM, ANQGSEA. In nucleotides, the CDR3 is TGCAGCGCTTCCAGGGGGCCCCAGGGTGGGAATGAGCAGTTCTTC. Amino acids: CSASRGPQGGNEQFF.

This clonotype has at least ten counts. The CDR3 DNA is TGTGCCAGCAGTTTTATCCTAGCGGGAAATTACGAGCAGTACTTC. This translates into CASSFILAGNYEQYF. J is TRBJ2-7 and V is TRBV27; TRBD2 agrees at 9 bases. The CDR3 contains 15 residues. Germline CDR1 MNHEY, CDR2 SMNVEV (reference sequence). The trim removed 3 bases at V and 4 bases at J, leaving 7 bases unmatched.

There are many counts of this clonotype. The chain couples TRBV20-1 to TRBJ2-1, with 9 nucleotides matching TRBD2. CDR3 length equals 13 residues. Trimming cost V 2 bases and J 6 bases; bases outside gene matches: 2. Germline V gene sequence: CDR1 DFQATT, CDR2 SNEGSKA (reference sequence). The CDR3 reads CSARFSGSNEQFF. DNA for the CDR3: TGCAGTGCTAGATTTAGCGGGAGCAATGAGCAGTTCTTC.

By proportion, this clonotype is medium-sized. The gene calls are TRBV19 and TRBJ2-2; 9 nucleotides match TRBD1. CDR3 size: 17 residues. V dropped 3 bases and J dropped 5; count of bases not matched to a gene: 10. Germline V gene sequence: CDR1 LNHDA, CDR2 SQIVND (reference sequence). The CDR3 nucleotides are TGTGCCAGTAGTATGGGGGTCGGGACAGGGACTACCGGGGAGCTGTTTTTT. Protein sequence: CASSMGVGTGTTGELFF.

This clonotype ranks as medium-sized. The chain links TRBV6-4 to TRBJ2-3, with 10 nucleotides matching TRBD2. There are 15 residues in the CDR3. With 2 bases clipped from V and 4 bases from J, the junction kept 3 bases outside the gene matches. Germline CDR1 and CDR2: MRHNA and SNTAGT. In DNA form, the CDR3 reads TGTGCCAGCAGTGACACTAGCGGGGACGCAGATACGCAGTATTTT. Translation gives CASSDTSGDADTQYF.

This clonotype showed up many times. J is TRBJ1-1 and V is TRBV28; D may be TRBD1 (6 bases). The V gene lost 2 bases and the J gene lost 4 bases, with 23 bases spanning the gap. The CDR3 has 18 amino acids. Germline V lookup: CDR1 MDHEN, CDR2 SYDVKM. CDR3 residues: CASSLPQTDRPLLTEAFF. The CDR3 nucleotides read TGTGCCAGCAGTTTACCACAGACGGACAGACCTTTACTCACTGAAGCTTTCTTT.

The chain has TRBV6-1 and TRBJ2-7, with TRBD2 identical over 7 bases. V shed 8 bases, J shed 1 base, and the junction held 8 bases outside the gene matches. Germline values: CDR1 MNHNS, CDR2 SASEGT. The CDR3 extends over 14 amino acids. The chain's CDR3 is CASLPSGPSYEQYF. Here the CDR3 DNA reads TGTGCCAGCCTCCCTAGCGGTCCGTCCTACGAGCAGTACTTC.

The table lists this clonotype with many counts. The V gene is TRBV11-2, the J gene TRBJ1-1; D remains unclear. Trimming pared 5 bases from V and 1 base from J, leaving 11 bases between. Germline lookup yields CDR1 SGHAT and CDR2 FQNNGV. The CDR3 runs to 14 residues. CDR3 in DNA: TGTGCCAGCAGCCCCAGGACTGGGAACACTGAAGCTTTCTTT. The encoded protein is CASSPRTGNTEAFF.

In this sample, this clonotype turned up many times. J is TRBJ1-2 and V is TRBV5-6; perhaps TRBD1 as D (5 bases). Germline-derived CDR1 and CDR2 are SGHDT and YYEEEE. V was pared by 2 bases and J by 6 bases, with 14 bases between. The length of the CDR3 is 14 residues. The CDR3 is CASSFGAASDGYTF. The CDR3 bases are TGTGCCAGCAGCTTTGGGGCCGCGAGCGATGGCTACACCTTC.

In its sample, this clonotype was seen many times. The chain couples TRBV27 to TRBJ2-7; D possibly corresponds to TRBD1 (6 bases). CDR3 length: 15 residues. V was pared by 2 bases and J by 2 bases, with 13 bases between. Per germline, CDR1 MNHEY and CDR2 SMNVEV (reference sequence). CDR3: CASSLKDRYTYEQYF. The CDR3 nucleotides read TGTGCCAGCAGTTTAAAGGACAGATACACCTACGAGCAGTACTTC.